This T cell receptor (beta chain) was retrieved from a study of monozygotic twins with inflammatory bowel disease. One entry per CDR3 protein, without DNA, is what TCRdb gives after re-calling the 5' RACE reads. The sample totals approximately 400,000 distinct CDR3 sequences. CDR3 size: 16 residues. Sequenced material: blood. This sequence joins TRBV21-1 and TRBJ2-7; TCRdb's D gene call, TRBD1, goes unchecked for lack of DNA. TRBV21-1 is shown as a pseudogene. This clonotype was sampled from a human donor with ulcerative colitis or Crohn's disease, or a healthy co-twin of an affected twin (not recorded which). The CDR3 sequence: CASSPRRKSGEYEQYF.